This T cell receptor (beta chain) is drawn from a study of Ad26.COV2.S vaccination and SARS-CoV-2 variants. As for this clone: At the DNA level, this CDR3 is encoded by other sequences in the same sample as well.

Method: immunoSEQ multiplex PCR; TCRdb's copy keeps in-frame clones and lacks some. The data show about 330,000 clones, almost 90% seen once. Treatment meaning: 15 to 20 received Ad26.COV2.S at low or high dose, single or two shots; about 5 received placebo; per-sample allocation not given. Sampling was done on day 63 after the first vaccine or placebo injection. Recruitment in Boston yielded a donor of adult age, 18-55 years. CDR1 is MNHEY and CDR2 is SVGAGI in the germline V gene. CDR3 length: 16 residues. The V and J ends lost 0 bases and 0 bases respectively, with 9 bases between them. The chain joins TRBV6-5 to TRBJ1-3, with D maybe TRBD1 (5 bases). The specimen was peripheral blood, collected in a trial of Ad26.COV2.S vaccine versus placebo. The receptor's source is a person aged 18-65 years who received the Ad26.COV2.S COVID-19 vaccine or a placebo. The DNA of the CDR3 is TGTGCCAGCAGTTACTCGAGACAGAGCTCTGGAAACACCATATATTTT. This codes for CASSYSRQSSGNTIYF.